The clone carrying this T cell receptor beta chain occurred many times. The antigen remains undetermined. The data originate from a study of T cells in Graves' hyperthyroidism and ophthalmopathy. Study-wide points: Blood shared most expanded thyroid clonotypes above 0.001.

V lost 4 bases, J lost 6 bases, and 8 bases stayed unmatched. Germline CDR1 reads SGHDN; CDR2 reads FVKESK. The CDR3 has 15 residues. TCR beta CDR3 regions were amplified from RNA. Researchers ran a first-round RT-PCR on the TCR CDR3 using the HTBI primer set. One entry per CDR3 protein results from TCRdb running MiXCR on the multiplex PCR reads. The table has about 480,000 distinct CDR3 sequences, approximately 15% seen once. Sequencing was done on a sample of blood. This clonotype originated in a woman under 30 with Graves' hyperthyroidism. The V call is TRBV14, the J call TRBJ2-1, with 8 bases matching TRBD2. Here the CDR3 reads CASSPTSVEPNEQFF. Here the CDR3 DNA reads TGTGCCAGCAGCCCGACTAGCGTAGAGCCCAATGAGCAGTTCTTC. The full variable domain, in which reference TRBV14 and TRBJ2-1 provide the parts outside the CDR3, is EAGVTQFPSHSVIEKGQTVTLRCDPISGHDNLYWYRRVMGKEIKFLLHFVKESKQDESGMPNNRFLAERTGGTYSTLKVQPAELEDSGVYFCASSPTSVEPNEQFFGPGTRLTVL.